The 7 T cell receptor beta chains below all came from one sample that was sequenced in a study of blood T cell repertoires in COVID-19. Data came from immunoSEQ multiplex PCR; TCRdb stores just in-frame clones and leaves some out. The sample records about 250,000 clones, around 89% being singletons. Material for sequencing was PBMCs or T cells enriched from blood (not recorded which). Receptor source: a woman between 45 and 65 years old who had recovered from COVID-19.

The genes are TRBV7-3 and TRBJ2-3; 9 positions match TRBD2. Germline V gene sequence: CDR1 SGHTA, CDR2 FQGTGA. V lost 5 bases to trimming and J lost 4 bases; unmatched junction nucleotides: 4. The CDR3 spans 14 residues. The CDR3 protein is CASSVGLAADTQYF. DNA for the CDR3: TGTGCCAGCAGCGTGGGACTAGCTGCAGATACGCAGTATTTT.

The V and J genes are TRBV7-2 and TRBJ1-5; tentatively, D is TRBD1 (5 bases). In germline, CDR1 is SGHTA, CDR2 FQGNSA. This CDR3 is built from 14 residues. V was shortened by 4 bases and J by 4 bases, with 11 bases between the two germline ends. The CDR3 sequence: CASSSGSLNQPQHF. For the CDR3, the DNA is TGTGCCAGCAGCTCAGGGTCCCTGAATCAGCCCCAGCATTTT.

The chain couples TRBV5-5 to TRBJ2-1; D is undetermined. Looked up from germline, CDR1 is SGHKS and CDR2 is YYEKEE (reference sequence). V lost 7 bases, J lost 5 bases, and 7 bases lay in between. The CDR3 contains 11 residues. The CDR3 bases are TGTGCCAGCGAGCGAAACAATGAGCAGTTCTTC. This translates into CASERNNEQFF.

The V and J genes are TRBV9 and TRBJ1-6, with D tentatively TRBD1 (6 bases). V shed 0 bases and J shed 5 bases, with 12 bases lying between them. CDR3 length: 16 amino acids. The germline gives CDR1 SGDLS, CDR2 YYNGEE. Here the CDR3 DNA reads TGTGCCAGCAGCGTAGCGGGGGGCCGGAATAATTCACCCCTCCACTTT. Its protein product is CASSVAGGRNNSPLHF.

V and J are TRBV3-1 (or the pseudogene TRBV3-2) and TRBJ1-6, with 8 positions matching TRBD1. Germline CDR1 and CDR2: LGHDT and YNNKEL (reference sequence). The CDR3 totals 13 residues. Trimming at V came to 6 bases and at J to 8 bases, leaving 3 bases not matched to a gene. The CDR3 loop reads CASRTGAYSPLHF. The CDR3, as DNA: TGTGCCAGCAGGACAGGGGCTTATTCACCCCTCCACTTT.

The V and J genes are TRBV27 and TRBJ1-6, with 8 positions matching TRBD1. This CDR3 region has 16 residues. CDR1 is MNHEY, CDR2 SMNVEV, per germline (reference sequence). Trimming at V came to 5 bases and at J to 2 bases, leaving 5 bases not matched to a gene. CDR3 amino acids: CASSPNRGAYNSPLHF. The CDR3 DNA reads TGTGCCAGCAGTCCAAACAGGGGGGCCTATAATTCACCCCTCCACTTT.

This clone showed up many times. V is TRBV9 and J is TRBJ2-3, with 10 bases matching TRBD2. The CDR3 is 14 residues long. Per the germline V gene, CDR1 is SGDLS and CDR2 is YYNGEE. Trimming cost V 1 base and J 4 bases; bases outside gene matches: 0. In nucleotides, the CDR3 is TGTGCCAGCAGCGTACTAGCGGGAGCAGATACGCAGTATTTT. It is translated as CASSVLAGADTQYF.